One TCR beta chain is described in this entry. Its target is unknown. Germline CDR1 and CDR2: MGHDK and SYGVNS. The CDR3 length is 17 residues. Trimming took 0 bases from V and 1 from J, leaving 15 bases between them. One entry per CDR3 protein results from TCRdb running MiXCR on the reads. Of some 180,000 distinct CDR3 sequences in the sample, about 18% were seen once. This sample stems from a study of T cell repertoires in cytomegalovirus infection. Across the study: From public TCR beta signatures came an indication of both CMV infection and matching HLA type.

Findings and limits, study-wide: Cumulated frequencies of public TCR beta families served to identify carriers of CMV plus the relevant HLA. CMV-specific HLA-C-restricted TCR beta clonotypes dominated the ex vivo response.

The rearrangement joins TRBV25-1 to TRBJ2-5; TRBD2 might be the D (5 bases). The sequence was collected from a human donor in good health (CMV status not recorded). Some clones in this sample may be carry-over from other donors' samples. The specimen sequenced was CD8+ T cells from PBMCs. The chain's CDR3 is CASSEYWAAEAQETQYF. CDR3 bases: TGTGCCAGCAGTGAATATTGGGCGGCGGAGGCCCAAGAGACCCAGTACTTC.